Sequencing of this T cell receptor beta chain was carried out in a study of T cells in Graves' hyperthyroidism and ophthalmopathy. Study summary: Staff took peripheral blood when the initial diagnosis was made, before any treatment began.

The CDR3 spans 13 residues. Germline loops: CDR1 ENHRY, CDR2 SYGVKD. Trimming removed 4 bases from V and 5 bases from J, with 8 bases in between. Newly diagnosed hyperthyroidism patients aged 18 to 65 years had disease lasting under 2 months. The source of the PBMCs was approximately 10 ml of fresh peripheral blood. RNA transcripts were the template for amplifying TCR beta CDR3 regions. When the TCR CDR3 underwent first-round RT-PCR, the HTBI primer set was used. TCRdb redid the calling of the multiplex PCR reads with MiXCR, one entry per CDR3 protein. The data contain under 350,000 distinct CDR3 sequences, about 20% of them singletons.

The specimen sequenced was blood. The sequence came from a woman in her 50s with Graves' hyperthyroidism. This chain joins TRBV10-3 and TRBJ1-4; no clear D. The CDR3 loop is CAISAQPNEKLFF. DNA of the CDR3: TGTGCCATCAGTGCACAGCCCAATGAAAAACTGTTTTTT.